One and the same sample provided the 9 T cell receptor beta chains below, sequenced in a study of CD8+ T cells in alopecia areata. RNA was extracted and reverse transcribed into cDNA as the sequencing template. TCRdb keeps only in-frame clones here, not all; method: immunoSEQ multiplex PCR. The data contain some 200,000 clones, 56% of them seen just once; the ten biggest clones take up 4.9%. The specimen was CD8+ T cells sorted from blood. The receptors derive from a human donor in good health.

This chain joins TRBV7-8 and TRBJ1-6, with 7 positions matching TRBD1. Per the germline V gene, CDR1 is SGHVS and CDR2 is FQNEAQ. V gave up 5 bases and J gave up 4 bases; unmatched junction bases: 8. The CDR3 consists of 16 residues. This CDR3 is CASSPEGQQYNSPLHF. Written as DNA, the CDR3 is TGTGCCAGCAGCCCCGAGGGACAGCAATATAATTCACCCCTCCACTTT.

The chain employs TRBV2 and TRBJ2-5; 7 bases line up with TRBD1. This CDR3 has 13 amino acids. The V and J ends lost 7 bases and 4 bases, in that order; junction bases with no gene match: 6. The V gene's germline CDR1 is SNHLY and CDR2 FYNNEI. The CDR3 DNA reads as TGTGCCAGCAAGAAGGGGGCCGGAGAGACCCAGTACTTC. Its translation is CASKKGAGETQYF. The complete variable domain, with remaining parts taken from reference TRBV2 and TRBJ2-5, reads EPEVTQTPSHQVTQMGQEVILRCVPISNHLYFYWYRQILGQKVEFLVSFYNNEISEKSEIFDDQFSVERPDGSNFTLKIRSTKLEDSAMYFCASKKGAGETQYFGPGTRLLVL.

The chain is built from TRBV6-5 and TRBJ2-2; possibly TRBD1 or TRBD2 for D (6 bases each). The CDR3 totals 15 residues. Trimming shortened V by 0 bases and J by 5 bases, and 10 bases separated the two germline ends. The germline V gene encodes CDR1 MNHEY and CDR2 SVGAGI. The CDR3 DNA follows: TGTGCCAGCAGTTACTCGGGGGGCGGAACCGGGGAGCTGTTTTTT. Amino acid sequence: CASSYSGGGTGELFF.

CDR3 in DNA: TGTGCCTCCGGAGGGAGGGCTGACGAGCAGTACTTC. It yields the protein CASGGRADEQYF. The rearrangement links TRBV30 to TRBJ2-5; 7 nucleotides match TRBD2. The better agreement between TRBJ2-7 and the DNA end casts doubt on the J call. CDR1 is GTSNPN and CDR2 is SVGIG in the germline V gene (reference sequence). CDR3 length: 12 residues.

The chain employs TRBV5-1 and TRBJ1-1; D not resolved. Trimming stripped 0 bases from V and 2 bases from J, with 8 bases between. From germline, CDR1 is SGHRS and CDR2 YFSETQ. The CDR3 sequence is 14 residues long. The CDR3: CASSLVGLNTEAFF. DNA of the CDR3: TGCGCCAGCAGCTTGGTGGGGTTAAACACTGAAGCTTTCTTT.

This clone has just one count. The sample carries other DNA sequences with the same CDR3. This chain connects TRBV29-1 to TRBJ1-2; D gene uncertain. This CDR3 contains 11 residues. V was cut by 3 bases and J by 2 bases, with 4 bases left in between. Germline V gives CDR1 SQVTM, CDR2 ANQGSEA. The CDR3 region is CSVDRNYGYTF. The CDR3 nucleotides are TGCAGCGTTGACAGGAACTATGGCTACACCTTC.

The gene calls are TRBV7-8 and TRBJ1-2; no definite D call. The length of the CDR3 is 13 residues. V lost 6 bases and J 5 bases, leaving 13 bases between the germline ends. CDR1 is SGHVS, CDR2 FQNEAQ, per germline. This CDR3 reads CASSPGRSYGYTF. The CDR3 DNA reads TGTGCCAGCAGTCCGGGCAGATCATATGGCTACACCTTC.

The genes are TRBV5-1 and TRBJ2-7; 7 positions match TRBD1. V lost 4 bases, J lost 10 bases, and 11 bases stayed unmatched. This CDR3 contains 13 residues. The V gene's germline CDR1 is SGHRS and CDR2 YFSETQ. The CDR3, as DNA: TGCGCCAGCAGCCCAGAGACAGGGATGGGACAGTACTTC. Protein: CASSPETGMGQYF.

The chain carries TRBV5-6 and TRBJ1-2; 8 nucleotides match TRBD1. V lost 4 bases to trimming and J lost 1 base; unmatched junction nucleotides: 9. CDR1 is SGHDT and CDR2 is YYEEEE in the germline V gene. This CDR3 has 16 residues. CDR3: CASSGTTGAINYGYTF. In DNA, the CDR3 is TGTGCCAGCAGCGGGACGACAGGGGCGATTAACTATGGCTACACCTTC.